The 10 T cell receptor beta chains listed next were all sequenced from one sample in a study of T cell repertoires in cytomegalovirus infection (dated by TCRdb to the late 2010s). Sequencing relied on an Illumina HiSeq 1500. TCRdb reprocessing: public reads trimmed at Q25 with fastp, clones called with MiXCR, in-frame beta chains kept. Rows with one shared CDR3 protein collapse into an entry with the most common genes and DNA. The sample table records 800,000 to 950,000 distinct CDR3 sequences; approximately 30% of these occur just once. Of the sample, roughly 12% falls within the top ten clones. The intended sense of this specimen's treatment or condition label: in vitro stimulation with specific CMV peptide epitopes to enrich CMV-specific T cells. Their specific antigens are unknown. The specimen was cultured CD8+ T cells from PBMCs, collected from culture after CMV antigen stimulation. Receptors originate from a human donor in good health (CMV status not recorded). Some clones in this sample may be carry-over from other donors' samples.

This clonotype showed up just a few times. The chain employs TRBV27 and TRBJ2-2, with D possibly matching TRBD1 (5 bases). The CDR3 is 15 residues long. V was shortened by 0 bases and J by 7 bases, with 12 bases between the two germline ends. Germline V gene sequence: CDR1 MNHEY, CDR2 SMNVEV (reference sequence). The CDR3 DNA reads TGTGCCAGCAGTTTATCGATACAGGAACACGGGGAGCTGTTTTTT. Translation: CASSLSIQEHGELFF.

CDR3 amino acids: CATSRDEGPLRELFF. The CDR3 region has the DNA TGTGCCACCAGCAGAGATGAGGGACCGCTCCGGGAGCTGTTTTTT. The gene calls are TRBV15 and TRBJ2-2; D is perhaps TRBD1 or TRBD2 (5 bases each). Germline CDR1 LNHNV, CDR2 YYDKDF (reference sequence). Trimming took off 0 bases at V and 9 bases at J, with 14 bases between the two ends. This CDR3 has 15 amino acids.

Ten or more counts support this clonotype. J is TRBJ1-1 and V is TRBV20-1; D is unresolved. The CDR3 runs to 16 residues. The germline V gene has CDR1 DFQATT and CDR2 SNEGSKA (reference sequence). V was cut by 6 bases and J by 0 bases, with 20 bases left in between. Here the CDR3 reads CSARYPTKLMNTEAFF. The CDR3 DNA sequence: TGCAGTGCAAGATATCCAACTAAACTAATGAACACTGAAGCTTTCTTT.

This clonotype was recorded a few times. This sequence joins TRBV7-3 and TRBJ1-1; the D gene is possibly TRBD1 (6 bases). V lost 5 bases and J 4 bases, leaving 14 bases between the germline ends. CDR3 length: 14 amino acids. Per germline, CDR1 SGHTA and CDR2 FQGTGA. Here the CDR3 reads CASSTTGGSTEAFF. The CDR3 nucleotides read TGTGCCAGCAGCACGACAGGAGGTAGCACTGAAGCTTTCTTT.

This chain connects TRBV25-1 to TRBJ2-1; D remains unclear. This CDR3 is 17 amino acids long. The V end was cut by 6 bases, the J end by 8 bases, with 26 bases between. CDR1 and CDR2 from the germline V gene are MGHDK and SYGVNS. This chain's CDR3 is CASSPSKSVLLTDEQFF. As DNA, the CDR3 is TGTGCCAGCAGCCCTTCTAAGTCGGTCCTCTTAACGGATGAGCAGTTCTTC.

This rearrangement joins TRBV28 to TRBJ1-6, with D tentatively TRBD1 (5 bases). V was cut by 1 base and J by 6 bases, with 22 bases left in between. The CDR3 is made up of 19 amino acids. Germline V gene lookup returns CDR1 MDHEN and CDR2 SYDVKM. CDR3 amino acids: CASSLFAGGVGQGNSPLHF. In nucleotides, the CDR3 is TGTGCCAGCAGTTTATTCGCGGGGGGAGTAGGTCAGGGTAATTCACCCCTCCACTTT.

In this sample, this clonotype turned up many times. The CDR3 protein is CASTGTANEKLFF. Here the CDR3 DNA reads TGTGCCAGCACAGGGACGGCGAATGAAAAACTGTTTTTT. V gene TRBV12-3 or TRBV12-4 combines with J gene TRBJ1-4; TRBD1 is a possible D gene (5 bases). The V and J ends lost 7 bases and 5 bases respectively, with 11 bases between them. The CDR3 length is 13 residues.

About this clonotype: The germline gene is not matched at one end of the junction; a read error may be the cause. The chain joins TRBV4-3 to TRBJ1-1; 12 nucleotides line up with TRBD1. In germline, CDR1 is LGHNA, CDR2 YSLEER. The CDR3 length is 17 residues. DNA of the CDR3: TGCGCCAGTAGCCCACAGGGGACAGGGGGCATGAACACTGAAGCTTTCTTT. Amino acid sequence: CASSPQGTGGMNTEAFF.

This clonotype has ten or more counts. The chain employs TRBV29-1 and TRBJ2-2; D remains unclear. Germline CDR1 is SQVTM and CDR2 is ANQGSEA. V was trimmed by 7 bases and J by 7 bases, leaving 13 bases between them. CDR3 size: 12 residues. For the CDR3, the DNA is TGCAGCGCGTTCCGGTTGGACGGGGAGCTGTTTTTT. It yields the protein CSAFRLDGELFF.

The CDR3 DNA is TGTGCCAGCAGTGGCACTAGCGGGGGTTCCTACGAGCAGTACGTC. It yields the protein CASSGTSGGSYEQYV. The genes are TRBV6-6 and TRBJ2-7, with 11 bases that match TRBD2. The junction had 4 bases not matched to a gene; V was cut back by 5 bases and J by 1 base. CDR1 is MNHNY, CDR2 SVGAGI, per germline (reference sequence). This CDR3 is built from 15 residues.